The 12 T cell receptor beta chains below were found in one sample sequenced in a study of blood T cell dynamics during melanoma immunotherapy. Clones were sequenced by immunoSEQ multiplex PCR, and TCRdb holds only the in-frame ones, with some missing. The repertoire includes about 28,000 clones, approximately 80% of them detected once, and about a tenth sits in the top ten. Time point described: week 3, after first cycle of checkpoint inhibitor. Sequencing was performed on blood, taken from a patient treated with checkpoint blockade. Every receptor here comes from a human donor with melanoma.

A single count supports this clone. The V gene is TRBV27, the J gene TRBJ2-7; TRBD2 is a possible D gene (7 bases). The germline V gene has CDR1 MNHEY and CDR2 SMNVEV (reference sequence). V was trimmed by 6 bases and J by 2 bases, leaving 14 bases between them. The CDR3 runs 14 residues. Here the CDR3 DNA reads TGTGCCAGCAGCCTGGTGGGGGGGCCCTACGAGCAGTACTTC. Translating it yields CASSLVGGPYEQYF.

Concerning this clone: The conserved closing phenylalanine or tryptophan is absent in this CDR3, likely reflecting a read error. No DNA is shown, since the ends of the CDR3 on it are uncertain; the CDR3 is the one TCRdb lists. The chain joins TRBV5-1 to TRBJ2-7. 8 amino acids form the CDR3, both terminal residues included. CDR1 is SGHRS, CDR2 YFSETQ, per germline. The CDR3 sequence: CANRAGSY.

The chain recombines TRBV6-5 with TRBJ1-2; D perhaps matches TRBD1 (6 bases). The CDR3 length is 14 residues. Trimming took off 0 bases at V and 8 bases at J, with 13 bases between the two ends. Germline V gene data show CDR1 as MNHEY and CDR2 as SVGAGI. The DNA of the CDR3 is TGTGCCAGCAGTTACTCGAAACAGGGAGGCGGCTACACCTTC. It yields the protein CASSYSKQGGGYTF.

This clone has only a few counts. The junction does not match germline at one end; this may be a read error. The chain combines TRBV7-7 with TRBJ2-5; 8 bases match TRBD1. In germline, CDR1 is SSHAT, CDR2 FNYEAQ (reference sequence). The CDR3 contains 15 residues. Here the CDR3 reads CASSLERTGKETQYF. The CDR3 DNA reads TGTGCTAGCAGCTTAGAGCGGACAGGGAAAGAGACCCAGTACTTC.

The chain employs TRBV13 and TRBJ2-5, with a tentative D call TRBD2 (5 bases). This CDR3 contains 17 residues. The V and J ends lost 0 bases and 0 bases respectively, with 14 bases between them. Germline CDR1 and CDR2: PRHDT and FYEKMQ (reference sequence). The CDR3 sequence: CASSLGAAGRYQETQYF. The DNA of the CDR3 is TGTGCCAGCAGCTTAGGGGCGGCGGGTCGGTACCAAGAGACCCAGTACTTC.

V gene TRBV5-1 combines with J gene TRBJ2-7; TRBD1 matches 8 bases. The junction had 6 bases not matched to a gene; V was cut back by 4 bases and J by 3 bases. In germline, CDR1 is SGHRS, CDR2 YFSETQ. This CDR3 spans 14 amino acids. In nucleotides, the CDR3 is TGCGCCAGCAGCCATGGACAGGGACTCTACGAGCAGTACTTC. Translation: CASSHGQGLYEQYF.

The chain carries TRBV5-4 and TRBJ2-5, with 9 bases that match TRBD1. Trimming took 3 bases from V and 5 from J; bases not matched to a gene: 11. The CDR3 spans 16 residues. Germline V CDR1 and CDR2: SGHNT, YYREEE (reference sequence). The chain's CDR3 is CASSWMDRGATETQYF. The CDR3 DNA is TGTGCCAGCAGCTGGATGGACAGGGGCGCAACGGAGACCCAGTACTTC.

This clone was counted a single time. The rearrangement links TRBV5-4 to TRBJ2-5; 10 bases agree with TRBD1. The V segment lost 3 bases and the J segment 5 bases; nucleotides outside the gene matches: 13. The CDR3 is made up of 17 amino acids. Germline V gene sequence: CDR1 SGHNT, CDR2 YYREEE (reference sequence). DNA for the CDR3: TGTGCCAGCAGCTCGAAAGCGACAGGGGGCGGTACGGAGACCCAGTACTTC. It codes for CASSSKATGGGTETQYF.

The chain combines TRBV19 with TRBJ2-7; the match to TRBD2 covers 10 bases. The CDR3 is made up of 14 amino acids. Germline trimming cut 5 bases from V and 8 bases from J; bases unmatched to any gene: 9. Germline V gene sequence: CDR1 LNHDA, CDR2 SQIVND (reference sequence). CDR3 coding DNA: TGTGCCAGTAGTTACCTAGCGGGAGATAATAAGCAGTACTTC. It is translated as CASSYLAGDNKQYF. The variable domain in full, with the rest retrieved from reference TRBV19 and TRBJ2-7, is DGGITQSPKYLFRKEGQNVTLSCEQNLNHDAMYWYRQDPGQGLRLIYYSQIVNDFQKGDIAEGYSVSREKKESFPLTVTSAQKNPTAFYLCASSYLAGDNKQYFGPGTRLTVT.

The J gene is TRBJ1-2, the V gene TRBV5-6; D is ambiguous. The V end lost 3 bases, the J end lost 1 base, and 10 bases lay between the germline ends. The CDR3 covers 14 residues. Germline CDR1 is SGHDT and CDR2 is YYEEEE. The CDR3 DNA follows: TGTGCCAGCAGCTCTGGACTGAGTAACTATGGCTACACCTTC. This gives the protein CASSSGLSNYGYTF.

In nucleotides, the CDR3 is TGTGCCAGCAGACCTGACAGGGCAGGGCTTGAGCAGTTCTTC. Its protein is CASRPDRAGLEQFF. The chain joins TRBV5-4 to TRBJ2-1; 7 nucleotides agree with TRBD1. The CDR3 sequence is 14 residues long. V was clipped by 5 bases and J by 9 bases; unmatched bases: 11. CDR1 is SGHNT and CDR2 is YYREEE in the germline V gene (reference sequence).

V gene TRBV7-8 combines with J gene TRBJ2-2, with 8 bases that match TRBD2. There are 17 residues in the CDR3. J lost 2 bases, V lost 3 bases, and 8 bases had no gene match. CDR1 SGHVS and CDR2 FQNEAQ come from the germline V gene. CDR3 amino acids: CASSLEASGFNTGELFF. CDR3 DNA sequence: TGTGCCAGCAGCTTGGAGGCTAGCGGGTTTAACACCGGGGAGCTGTTTTTT.